The 8 T cell receptor beta chains reported below all come from one sample, sequenced in a study of identical twins. Via MiXCR, TCRdb re-called the 5' RACE reads, giving one row per CDR3 protein. The data contain fewer than 250,000 distinct CDR3 sequences, 6% to 8.5% of them singletons. These data were likewise used in another study, on yellow fever vaccine responses in identical twins.

The sample taken for sequencing was CD8+ T cells sorted from blood. Receptors were obtained from a woman between 18 and 30 years old in good health.

This clonotype came up many times. V usage is TRBV24-1 and J usage is TRBJ1-1; D uncertain. The germline V gene has CDR1 KGHDR and CDR2 SFDVKD. V was cut by 4 bases and J by 2 bases, with 7 bases left in between. This CDR3 region has 13 residues. The CDR3 nucleotides are TGTGCCACCAGTGAGAGGGAAAACACTGAAGCTTTCTTT. Its translation is CATSERENTEAFF.

Many counts were recorded for this clonotype. The rearrangement links TRBV7-9 to TRBJ2-1, with D perhaps matching TRBD1 (5 bases). V was cut by 5 bases and J by 10 bases, with 21 bases left in between. The CDR3 length is 15 residues. Per the germline V gene, CDR1 is SEHNR and CDR2 is FQNEAQ (reference sequence). Here the CDR3 reads CASSRSYLRETEQFF. The CDR3, as DNA: TGTGCCAGCAGCCGATCTTACCTCAGGGAAACGGAGCAGTTCTTC.

The chain uses TRBV28 and TRBJ1-5; D might be TRBD1 (6 bases). The CDR3 is made up of 14 amino acids. The ends were cut back, 6 bases at V and 6 bases at J, with 15 bases in the middle. Germline loops: CDR1 MDHEN, CDR2 SYDVKM. This CDR3 reads CASSPRQDRQPQHF. The CDR3 DNA follows: TGTGCCAGCAGCCCCAGACAGGATCGTCAGCCCCAGCATTTT.

This chain joins TRBV5-1 and TRBJ2-1; 10 bases are a match to TRBD2. The ends lost 9 bases at V and 6 bases at J; junction bases unmatched: 12. This CDR3 is built from 15 residues. CDR1 SGHRS and CDR2 YFSETQ come from the germline V gene. As DNA, the CDR3 is TGCGCCACCACCCCCGGGACTAGCGACCCCAATGAGCAGTTCTTC. It codes for CATTPGTSDPNEQFF.

The chain combines TRBV6-2 or TRBV6-3 with TRBJ1-1; possible D gene TRBD1, 6 bases. The CDR3 is 12 amino acids. V lost 0 bases, J lost 10 bases, and 9 bases lay in between. Germline loops: CDR1 MNHEY, CDR2 SVGEGT. The CDR3 DNA sequence: TGTGCCAGCAGTTACTCAAGGACAGCAGCTTTCTTT. This codes for CASSYSRTAAFF.

This clonotype turned up a few times. The chain uses TRBV20-1 and TRBJ2-1; D call uncertain. CDR3 length equals 14 residues. Trimming pared 0 bases from V and 3 bases from J, leaving 9 bases between. The V gene's germline CDR1 is DFQATT and CDR2 SNEGSKA (reference sequence). The CDR3 here is CSARDFSLYNEQFF. The DNA for the CDR3 is TGCAGTGCTAGAGATTTTAGTCTCTACAATGAGCAGTTCTTC.

This clonotype has only a few counts. The chain carries TRBV2 and TRBJ2-3; TRBD2 matches 10 bases. The CDR3 is made up of 16 amino acids. Germline assignment: CDR1 SNHLY and CDR2 FYNNEI. Trimming at V came to 3 bases and at J to 0 bases, leaving 3 bases not matched to a gene. The CDR3 protein is CASSDPGLASTDTQYF. As DNA, the CDR3 is TGTGCCAGCAGTGATCCGGGACTAGCGAGCACAGATACGCAGTATTTT.

This clonotype was recorded at least ten times. CDR3 amino acids: CASSFGQGRSNYGYTF. The DNA of the CDR3 is TGCGCCAGCAGCTTTGGACAGGGGCGGTCTAACTATGGCTACACCTTC. The V call is TRBV5-1, the J call TRBJ1-2; 9 bases are shared with TRBD1. The CDR3 runs 16 residues. From germline, CDR1 is SGHRS and CDR2 YFSETQ. Germline trimming cut 2 bases from V and 0 bases from J; bases unmatched to any gene: 5. Complete variable domain (other parts from reference TRBV5-1 and TRBJ1-2): KAGVTQTPRYLIKTRGQQVTLSCSPISGHRSVSWYQQTPGQGLQFLFEYFSETQRNKGNFPGRFSGRQFSNSRSEMNVSTLELGDSALYLCASSFGQGRSNYGYTFGSGTRLTVV.